Sequencing of this T cell receptor (beta chain) was carried out in a study of cytomegalovirus exposure and HLA in healthy donors. The V and J ends lost 8 bases and 1 base, in that order; junction bases with no gene match: 2. This CDR3 contains 14 residues. Germline V gene data show CDR1 as MNHEY and CDR2 as SMNVEV (reference sequence). Study-level findings and limits: Most TCR beta V segments were productive about 90% or about 30% of the time in an earlier analysis.

About this clone: Its antigen is currently unknown.

PCR was performed using 60 Vbeta and 13 Jbeta primers. Clones were read by immunoSEQ multiplex PCR, and TCRdb kept only the in-frame ones, dropping some. In total, the table holds over 200,000 clones. This receptor was taken from a woman aged 25 to 39 in good health and CMV-seropositive. Sequenced material: PBMCs. The rearrangement links TRBV27 to TRBJ2-2, with TRBD1 matching over 9 bases. DNA of the CDR3: TGTGCCAGCGAGGGACAGGGGAACACCGGGGAGCTGTTTTTT. Protein product: CASEGQGNTGELFF.